This T cell receptor beta chain comes out of a study of beta chain features in type 1 diabetes. General observations from the study: When Type 1 diabetes patients were examined, their TCRB CDR3s proved moderately but significantly shorter in all four CD4+ subsets.

Donors underwent one heparinised blood draw, 95 to 150 mL on average. Of the isolated RNA, all was reverse transcribed, and so the sequenced material was expressed TCRB transcripts. Reads for stem cell-like memory T cell samples averaged roughly 980,000. Profiling relied on immunoSEQ multiplex PCR, and the TCRdb table lists in-frame clones only, not all of them. This sample has some 99,000 clones, with approximately 37% found just once. This clone was seen more than once but under ten times. Antigen: not known. Looked up from germline, CDR1 is SGDLS and CDR2 is YYNGEE. The CDR3 is 18 residues long. The V end was cut by 3 bases, the J end by 2 bases, with 21 bases between.

This chain links TRBV9 with TRBJ2-1; possible D gene TRBD2, 6 bases. Input material: stem cell memory CD4+ T cells from blood. The origin of this receptor is a woman younger than 30 in good health. Written as DNA, the CDR3 is TGTGCCAGCAGCGCCGACCTACTAGCACAAGGAGCCTACAATGAGCAGTTCTTC. It codes for CASSADLLAQGAYNEQFF.